The T cell receptor (beta chain) under discussion was sequenced for a study of shared clonotypes between healthy human individuals. Only in-frame clones appear in the TCRdb table, and some are missing; sequencing was by immunoSEQ multiplex PCR. In the table there are 1 million to 1.3 million clones, around three quarters of which are singletons. Germline CDR1 is KGHSH and CDR2 is LQKENI. V dropped 3 bases and J dropped 3; count of bases not matched to a gene: 8. The CDR3 loop spans 16 amino acids. V is TRBV18 and J is TRBJ1-5; 7 nucleotides align to TRBD1. The receptor comes from a man aged 18 to 35 in good health. Some clones in this sample may be carry-over from other donors' samples. Sequences were obtained from memory CD4+ T cells from PBMCs. Regarding subset: CD45RA-negative fraction. CDR3 bases: TGTGCCAGCTCACCCAACCAGGGGGGCAACAATCAGCCCCAGCATTTT. Amino acid sequence: CASSPNQGGNNQPQHF.